In this sample, the clone carrying this T cell receptor (beta chain) is medium-sized. The data originate from a study of metastatic and nonmetastatic thyroid tumors. Background on the study: The study looked at repertoires side by side in blood and in tumor or nodule tissue from malignant and benign thyroid patients.

The length of the CDR3 is 15 residues. With 2 bases removed from V and 6 bases from J, the gap between germline ends came to 11 bases. CDR1 is MNHEY, CDR2 SVGAGI, per germline. Thyroid surgery took place with no prior treatment in any patient. TCRdb re-called clones via MiXCR from the PCR reads. The table records more than 10,000 clones, nearly 30% of them present only once. The sequence came from a female donor with papillary thyroid cancer or a benign thyroid nodule (not recorded which). Some clones in this sample may be carry-over from other donors' samples. The rearrangement joins TRBV6-5 to TRBJ1-6, with TRBD1 as a possible D gene (5 bases). The sample was tumor tissue. The CDR3 nucleotides are TGTGCCAGCAGTTACGGTAGACAGAGTAATTCACCCCTCCACTTT. Translating it yields CASSYGRQSNSPLHF.